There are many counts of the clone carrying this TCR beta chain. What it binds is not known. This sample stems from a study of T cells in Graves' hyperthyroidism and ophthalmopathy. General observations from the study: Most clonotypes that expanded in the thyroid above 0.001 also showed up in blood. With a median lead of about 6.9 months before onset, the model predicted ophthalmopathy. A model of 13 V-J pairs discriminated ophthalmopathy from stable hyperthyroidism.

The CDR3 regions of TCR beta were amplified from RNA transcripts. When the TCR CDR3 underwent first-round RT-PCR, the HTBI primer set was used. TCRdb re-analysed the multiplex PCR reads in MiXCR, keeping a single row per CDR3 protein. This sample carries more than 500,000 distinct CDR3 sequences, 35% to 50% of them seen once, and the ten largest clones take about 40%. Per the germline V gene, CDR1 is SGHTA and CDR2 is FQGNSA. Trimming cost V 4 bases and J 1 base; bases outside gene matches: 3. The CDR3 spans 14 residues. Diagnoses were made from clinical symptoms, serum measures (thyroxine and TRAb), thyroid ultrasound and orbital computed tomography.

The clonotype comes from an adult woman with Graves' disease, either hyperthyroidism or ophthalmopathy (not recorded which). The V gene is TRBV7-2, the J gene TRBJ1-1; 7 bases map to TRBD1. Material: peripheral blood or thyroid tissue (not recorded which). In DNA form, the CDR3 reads TGTGCCAGCAGCTACGGGACAGCGAACACTGAAGCTTTCTTT. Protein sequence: CASSYGTANTEAFF.